The TCR beta chain described here comes from a study of beta chain features in type 1 diabetes. Study-level points and caveats: The study found fewer insertions and more deletions at VDJ junctions in type 1 diabetes patients. Cells expressing TCR highly could be over-represented by cDNA sequencing. Patients with Type 1 diabetes showed moderately but significantly shorter TCRB CDR3s in all four CD4+ subsets.

Germline V gives CDR1 KGHSH, CDR2 LQKENI. Trimming cost V 4 bases and J 4 bases; bases outside gene matches: 8. The CDR3 contains 17 residues. Reverse transcribing all isolated RNA meant expressed TCRB transcripts were sequenced. This table comes from immunoSEQ multiplex PCR, and its TCRdb copy is limited to in-frame clones, with some not included. The sample has about 280,000 clones; 15% are singletons. This clone was seen only a few times. The antigen is undetermined. Based on CD45RO/CCR7/CD25/CD127/CD95/CD27, CD4+ regulatory, stem cell-like memory, naive and central memory cells were sorted. Sequencing was done on a sample of naive CD4+ T cells from blood. This receptor was obtained from a man younger than 30 with type 1 diabetes. The chain joins TRBV18 to TRBJ2-7; 15 bases map to TRBD2. The CDR3 loop reads CASSLPGLAGGNYEQYF. DNA of the CDR3: TGTGCCAGCTCACTACCGGGACTAGCGGGAGGAAATTACGAGCAGTACTTC.